This T cell receptor beta chain was recovered during a study of OX40 agonist ivuxolimab in advanced cancers. This table comes from immunoSEQ multiplex PCR, and its TCRdb copy is limited to in-frame clones, with some not included. The table includes 60,000 or so clones, about 90% detected once. CDR1 SGHDT and CDR2 YYEEEE come from the germline V gene. The CDR3 runs to 13 residues. V lost 2 bases and J lost 4; bases outside the gene matches: 2. V gene TRBV5-6 combines with J gene TRBJ1-1, with 7 bases that match TRBD1. The TCR was taken from an adult with an advanced solid tumor such as melanoma, head and neck, liver or kidney cancer. This material consisted of CD4+ or CD8+ T cells sorted from blood, taken in a trial of the OX40 agonist ivuxolimab. The CDR3 sequence: CASSFRGLTEAFF. The CDR3 nucleotides read TGTGCCAGCAGCTTTAGGGGGCTCACTGAAGCTTTCTTT. Together with reference TRBV5-6 and TRBJ1-1, the CDR3 gives the full variable domain: DAGVTQSPTHLIKTRGQQVTLRCSPKSGHDTVSWYQQALGQGPQFIFQYYEEEERQRGNFPDRFSGHQFPNYSSELNVNALLLGDSALYLCASSFRGLTEAFFGQGTRLTVV.